The 23 T cell receptor beta chains below come from one sample, sequenced in a study of human T cells and chemical hapten exposure. TCRdb itself ran the RACE reads through MiXCR, one entry per CDR3 protein. The sample lists some 57,000 distinct CDR3 sequences, roughly 10% seen once, with 8.5% to 10% in the top ten. The time point denotes: pre-sensitization, week 0. Treatment noted: therapeutic diphenylcyclopropenone sensitization with weekly scalp DPC. Researchers extracted total RNA from unfractionated whole blood. This specimen consisted of whole blood, obtained in connection with sensitization to the hapten diphenylcyclopropenone (DPC). These receptors originate from a woman aged 25 to 39 with alopecia areata. Some clones in this sample may be carry-over from other donors' samples.

The genes are TRBV7-9 and TRBJ1-6; D is ambiguous. The CDR3 spans 12 residues. V was trimmed by 3 bases and J by 13 bases, leaving 10 bases between them. Germline V CDR1 and CDR2: SEHNR, FQNEAQ (reference sequence). CDR3 in DNA: TGTGCCAGCAGCTTTGAGCAAGGGCCCCTCCACTTT. This translates into CASSFEQGPLHF.

This clonotype was recorded many times. This chain uses TRBV4-3 with TRBJ1-4, with D unresolved. Trimming took 1 base from V and 6 from J, leaving 9 bases between them. This CDR3 is built from 14 residues. Germline V CDR1 and CDR2: LGHNA, YSLEER. CDR3 loop: CASSQVRTDEKLFF. The CDR3 region has the DNA TGCGCCAGCAGCCAAGTGAGAACAGATGAAAAACTGTTTTTT.

This clonotype was seen a few times. CDR3 in DNA: TGTGCCACCAGGACCGGGCGGCGGGATGAAAAACTGTTTTTT. As protein: CATRTGRRDEKLFF. The chain links TRBV19 to TRBJ1-4; D gene ambiguous. CDR3 size: 14 residues. Germline values: CDR1 LNHDA, CDR2 SQIVND (reference sequence). The V end was cut by 10 bases, the J end by 6 bases, with 18 bases between.

Only a few counts were recorded for this clonotype. The J gene is TRBJ2-2, the V gene TRBV3-1; D is possibly TRBD1 (5 bases). Germline V CDR1 and CDR2: LGHDT, YNNKEL (reference sequence). CDR3 length equals 15 residues. V was clipped by 1 base and J by 6 bases, with 12 bases between them. As DNA, the CDR3 is TGTGCCAGCAGCCAAGTGGTTAGGGGCGCCGGGGAGCTGTTTTTT. Its protein product is CASSQVVRGAGELFF.

A few counts support this clonotype. The genes are TRBV6-5 and TRBJ2-7; 11 nucleotides line up with TRBD1. Germline loops: CDR1 MNHEY, CDR2 SVGAGI. J gave up 3 bases and V 6 bases, and 4 bases lay outside the gene matches. The CDR3 runs 14 residues. The CDR3 DNA follows: TGTGCCAGCAGAACCGGGACAGGGGGCTACGAGCAGTACTTC. Protein product: CASRTGTGGYEQYF.

This clonotype was seen a handful of times. Written as DNA, the CDR3 is TGTGCCAGCAGTGCGAGGGGATCCGGGACTAGCGGCACAGATACGCAGTATTTT. Residues: CASSARGSGTSGTDTQYF. The rearrangement joins TRBV2 to TRBJ2-3, with 10 positions matching TRBD2. Germline V lookup: CDR1 SNHLY, CDR2 FYNNEI. Germline trimming cut 4 bases from V and 1 base from J; bases unmatched to any gene: 11. This CDR3 comprises 18 residues.

This clonotype has just a few counts. This chain uses TRBV5-6 with TRBJ2-6; D is unresolved. This CDR3 is built from 15 residues. The V end was cut by 0 bases, the J end by 0 bases, with 4 bases between. Per the germline V gene, CDR1 is SGHDT and CDR2 is YYEEEE. The CDR3 reads CASSLAISGANVLTF. The CDR3, as DNA: TGTGCCAGCAGCTTGGCAATCTCTGGGGCCAACGTCCTGACTTTC. The full variable domain, its missing parts supplied by reference TRBV5-6 and TRBJ2-6, is DAGVTQSPTHLIKTRGQQVTLRCSPKSGHDTVSWYQQALGQGPQFIFQYYEEEERQRGNFPDRFSGHQFPNYSSELNVNALLLGDSALYLCASSLAISGANVLTFGAGSRLTVL.

This clonotype was recorded a few times. J is TRBJ2-1 and V is TRBV7-2, with D hard to call. V was pared by 2 bases and J by 5 bases, with 7 bases between. The CDR3 contains 13 residues. Germline V gene data show CDR1 as SGHTA and CDR2 as FQGNSA. CDR3: CASSLNRDNEQFF. The CDR3, as DNA: TGTGCCAGCAGCTTAAATCGGGACAATGAGCAGTTCTTC.

As DNA, the CDR3 is TGTGCCAGCAGCCTACGTGGTAGCCACACCGGGGAGCTGTTTTTT. Translated: CASSLRGSHTGELFF. The chain links TRBV11-2 to TRBJ2-2; D unclear. Germline V gene sequence: CDR1 SGHAT, CDR2 FQNNGV. Trimming removed 5 bases from V and 3 bases from J, with 13 bases in between. The CDR3 sequence is 15 residues long. Variable domain in full (rest from reference TRBV11-2 and TRBJ2-2): EAGVAQSPRYKIIEKRQSVAFWCNPISGHATLYWYQQILGQGPKLLIQFQNNGVVDDSQLPKDRFSAERLKGVDSTLKIQPAKLEDSAVYLCASSLRGSHTGELFFGEGSRLTVL.

The rearrangement links TRBV6-2 or TRBV6-3 to TRBJ2-5; D perhaps matches TRBD2 (5 bases). The CDR3 runs 12 residues. Germline V CDR1 and CDR2: MNHEY, SVGEGT. Trimming removed 6 bases at V and 4 bases at J, with 9 bases between. CDR3 DNA: TGTGCCAGCAGCATAGAGGGAGAGACCCAGTACTTC. Translation gives CASSIEGETQYF.

In its sample, this clonotype was seen a few times. V is TRBV20-1 and J is TRBJ2-7; 8 bases map to TRBD2. Per germline, CDR1 DFQATT and CDR2 SNEGSKA (reference sequence). Unmatched junction bases numbered 14, after V lost 4 bases and J lost 3 bases. The CDR3 sequence is 16 residues long. The CDR3 protein is CSATGLAMLRHYEQYF. CDR3 DNA: TGCAGTGCTACCGGACTAGCAATGCTTCGACACTACGAGCAGTACTTC.

This clonotype has a handful of counts. The V gene is TRBV4-2, the J gene TRBJ1-2; 7 positions match TRBD1. Germline CDR1 LGHNA, CDR2 YNFKEQ. The CDR3 is made up of 14 amino acids. J lost 6 bases, V lost 1 base, and 5 bases had no gene match. The CDR3 sequence is CASSQVPTGHGYTF. As DNA, the CDR3 is TGTGCCAGCAGCCAAGTCCCGACAGGGCATGGCTACACCTTC.

The rearrangement links TRBV6-5 to TRBJ1-1, with D hard to call. This CDR3 is 14 amino acids long. V was trimmed by 2 bases and J by 2 bases, leaving 9 bases between them. Germline V gives CDR1 MNHEY, CDR2 SVGAGI. In DNA form, the CDR3 reads TGTGCCAGCAGTTACAACCTTGGTAACACTGAAGCTTTCTTT. Protein sequence: CASSYNLGNTEAFF.

In nucleotides, the CDR3 is TGTGCCAGCAGCGTGGGGCCCTACGAGCAGTACTTC. This encodes CASSVGPYEQYF. The J gene is TRBJ2-7, the V gene TRBV7-2, with D maybe TRBD1 (5 bases). CDR1 is SGHTA, CDR2 FQGNSA, per germline. This CDR3 contains 12 residues. V lost 5 bases and J lost 2, with 7 bases in between.

The rearrangement links TRBV27 to TRBJ2-3; D ambiguous. V lost 0 bases, J lost 2 bases, and 12 bases lay in between. From germline, CDR1 is MNHEY and CDR2 SMNVEV (reference sequence). This CDR3 is 16 amino acids long. As DNA, the CDR3 is TGTGCCAGCAGTTTATCCGCGCGTACGGACACAGATACGCAGTATTTT. The encoded protein is CASSLSARTDTDTQYF.

This clonotype occurred a few times. The genes are TRBV7-2 and TRBJ2-4; TRBD1 or TRBD2 may be the D gene (5 bases each). This CDR3 spans 15 amino acids. V lost 5 bases and J 1 base, leaving 12 bases between the germline ends. Looked up from germline, CDR1 is SGHTA and CDR2 is FQGNSA. The CDR3 DNA sequence: TGTGCCAGCAGCCAAGGGACGAATGCCAAAAACATTCAGTACTTC. Encoded protein: CASSQGTNAKNIQYF. The full variable domain, completed using reference TRBV7-2 and TRBJ2-4, is GAGVSQSPSNKVTEKGKDVELRCDPISGHTALYWYRQSLGQGLEFLIYFQGNSAPDKSGLPSDRFSAERTGGSVSTLTIQRTQQEDSAVYLCASSQGTNAKNIQYFGAGTRLSVL.

The chain links TRBV20-1 to TRBJ2-3; unclear D gene. The CDR3 covers 13 residues. The germline CDR1 and CDR2 sequences are DFQATT and SNEGSKA (reference sequence). Between the trimmed V and J ends, which lost 6 bases and 0 bases, there was a span of 10 bases. CDR3 DNA sequence: TGCAGTGCCCGCCCGGCTAGCACAGATACGCAGTATTTT. This translates into CSARPASTDTQYF.

This clonotype was observed a few times. The chain joins TRBV28 to TRBJ2-3; D gene unclear. Per germline, CDR1 MDHEN and CDR2 SYDVKM. V gave up 1 base and J gave up 3 bases, with 5 bases separating them. This CDR3 spans 13 amino acids. Here the CDR3 DNA reads TGTGCCAGCAGTTTATTACAGACAGATACGCAGTATTTT. Translated, it gives CASSLLQTDTQYF.

Comments on this clonotype: A much larger clone is a single base away; this may be a read error. The chain employs TRBV5-6 and TRBJ2-3, with 10 bases aligning to TRBD1. The V segment lost 4 bases and the J segment 0 bases; nucleotides outside the gene matches: 5. Germline CDR1 is SGHDT and CDR2 is YYEEEE. The CDR3 is 16 amino acids. CDR3 nucleotides: TGTGCCAGCAGCCCGGACAGGGGGTGTAGCACAGATACGCAGTATTTT. It specifies CASSPDRGCSTDTQYF. Full variable domain (missing parts from reference TRBV5-6 and TRBJ2-3): DAGVTQSPTHLIKTRGQQVTLRCSPKSGHDTVSWYQQALGQGPQFIFQYYEEEERQRGNFPDRFSGHQFPNYSSELNVNALLLGDSALYLCASSPDRGCSTDTQYFGPGTRLTVL.

V gene TRBV7-9 combines with J gene TRBJ2-3; 9 bases match TRBD2. CDR1 is SEHNR, CDR2 FQNEAQ, per germline (reference sequence). This CDR3 has 16 residues. Trimming removed 1 base from V and 8 bases from J; junction bases left unmatched: 10. This CDR3 is CASSLGPSGGYGTQYF. The CDR3 nucleotides are TGTGCCAGCAGCTTAGGTCCGAGCGGGGGGTACGGTACGCAGTATTTT.

This clonotype was counted many times. The V call is TRBV2, the J call TRBJ1-1, with D possibly matching TRBD1 (6 bases). V was shortened by 11 bases and J by 0 bases, with 16 bases between the two germline ends. This CDR3 is built from 14 residues. Per the germline V gene, CDR1 is SNHLY and CDR2 is FYNNEI. CDR3 sequence: CAFSRNRVNTEAFF. CDR3 nucleotides: TGTGCCTTCAGCCGAAACAGGGTGAACACTGAAGCTTTCTTT.

This clonotype was observed once. A much larger clone lies one base from this, so it may be a read error. The CDR3 does not end in the conserved phenylalanine or tryptophan, so this is likely a read error. The chain joins TRBV19 to TRBJ1-5, with D perhaps TRBD1 (5 bases). Germline V gene data show CDR1 as LNHDA and CDR2 as SQIVND (reference sequence). The length of the CDR3 is 13 residues. The V end lost 9 bases, the J end lost 2 bases, and 11 bases lay between the germline ends. The DNA for the CDR3 is TGTGCCAGCGGGACTTGGGGCAATCAGCCCCAGCATTTG. Protein: CASGTWGNQPQHL.

This chain joins TRBV18 and TRBJ2-3; 9 bases line up with TRBD1. Germline CDR1 and CDR2: KGHSH and LQKENI. This CDR3 region has 15 residues. Trimming cost V 2 bases and J 4 bases; bases outside gene matches: 4. The CDR3 sequence is CASSPGTGRSDTQYF. CDR3 DNA: TGTGCCAGCTCACCAGGGACAGGGCGATCAGATACGCAGTATTTT. The whole variable domain, filled in from reference TRBV18 and TRBJ2-3, reads NAGVMQNPRHLVRRRGQEARLRCSPMKGHSHVYWYRQLPEEGLKFMVYLQKENIIDESGMPKERFSAEFPKEGPSILRIQQVVRGDSAAYFCASSPGTGRSDTQYFGPGTRLTVL.